Each of the 20 T cell receptor beta chains below was sequenced from the same sample in a study of blood T cell repertoires in COVID-19. This table comes from immunoSEQ multiplex PCR, and its TCRdb copy is limited to in-frame clones, with some not included. The data contain around 150,000 clones, 84% of them singletons. Sequences were obtained from peripheral blood. Receptors were obtained from a human donor in a cohort sampled during active COVID-19.

This chain uses TRBV19 with TRBJ1-1; 9 bases fit TRBD1. Germline lookup yields CDR1 LNHDA and CDR2 SQIVND (reference sequence). CDR3 length: 13 residues. V dropped 6 bases and J dropped 4; count of bases not matched to a gene: 3. CDR3 protein: CASSQDRGTEAFF. CDR3 DNA sequence: TGTGCCAGTAGCCAGGACAGGGGCACTGAAGCTTTCTTT.

The chain joins TRBV5-1 to TRBJ1-3; D gene ambiguous. The CDR3 totals 14 residues. Germline values: CDR1 SGHRS, CDR2 YFSETQ. Trimming cost V 0 bases and J 3 bases, with 7 bases left between them. The CDR3 region is CASSLDGGGNTIYF. CDR3 nucleotides: TGCGCCAGCAGCTTGGACGGCGGTGGAAACACCATATATTTT.

This rearrangement joins TRBV11-1 to TRBJ2-1, with D tentatively TRBD1 (5 bases). CDR1 and CDR2 from the germline V gene are SGHAT and FQDESV (reference sequence). The CDR3 covers 14 residues. Trimming pared 7 bases from V and 2 bases from J, leaving 12 bases between. For the CDR3, the DNA is TGTGCCAGCAAGAAGGACACCCCCTACAATGAGCAGTTCTTC. This codes for CASKKDTPYNEQFF.

This clone was observed a single time. The chain couples TRBV6-7 to TRBJ1-2, with 7 bases matching TRBD1. TRBV6-7 is classed as an ORF, of uncertain function. CDR3 length: 12 residues. Losses at the gene ends were 6 bases for V and 6 bases for J; bases not matched to a gene: 4. The CDR3 reads CASSYRGDGYTF. The CDR3 DNA reads as TGTGCCAGCAGCTACAGGGGCGATGGCTACACCTTC.

This sequence joins TRBV20-1 and TRBJ1-2; D not certain. Per germline, CDR1 DFQATT and CDR2 SNEGSKA (reference sequence). CDR3 length: 13 residues. The V end was cut by 6 bases, the J end by 6 bases, with 17 bases between. CDR3 nucleotide sequence: TGCAGTGCAAGTAGGGAGAACTTGGATGGCTACACCTTC. Protein sequence: CSASRENLDGYTF.

The chain is built from TRBV6-1 and TRBJ2-6; 7 bases line up with TRBD2. Trimming cost V 0 bases and J 1 base; bases outside gene matches: 12. The germline V gene encodes CDR1 MNHNS and CDR2 SASEGT. CDR3 length equals 20 residues. DNA for the CDR3: TGTGCCAGCAGTGAAGCGGGGGGGATATCGACAGCGTCTGGGGCCAACGTCCTGACTTTC. This gives the protein CASSEAGGISTASGANVLTF.

The chain uses TRBV7-2 and TRBJ2-1, with TRBD2 matching over 13 bases. V shed 5 bases and J 6 bases; nucleotides not matched to a gene: 7. The CDR3 loop spans 16 amino acids. Germline lookup yields CDR1 SGHTA and CDR2 FQGNSA. DNA for the CDR3: TGTGCCAGCAGCGCAACTAGCGGGGGGGCCATCAATGAGCAGTTCTTC. It translates to CASSATSGGAINEQFF.

This chain uses TRBV5-1 with TRBJ1-2, with TRBD1 matching over 9 bases. The CDR3 sequence is 14 residues long. V shed 3 bases and J 4 bases; nucleotides not matched to a gene: 4. From germline, CDR1 is SGHRS and CDR2 YFSETQ. CDR3 protein: CASSSGTGTYGYTF. In DNA, the CDR3 is TGCGCCAGCAGCTCCGGGACAGGGACCTATGGCTACACCTTC.

The chain joins TRBV7-9 to TRBJ2-3, with 8 bases lining up with TRBD2. This CDR3 spans 15 amino acids. Trimming cost V 4 bases and J 1 base; bases outside gene matches: 4. Germline lookup yields CDR1 SEHNR and CDR2 FQNEAQ (reference sequence). CDR3: CASSSREGGTDTQYF. CDR3 in DNA: TGTGCCAGCAGCTCCCGGGAGGGCGGCACAGATACGCAGTATTTT.

This sequence joins TRBV4-2 and TRBJ2-7; 9 bases match TRBD2. Looked up from germline, CDR1 is LGHNA and CDR2 is YNFKEQ. The J segment lost 4 bases and the V segment lost 4 bases, leaving 8 bases of the junction unmatched. The CDR3 length is 15 residues. The CDR3 DNA reads as TGTGCCAGCAGCCCGTTAAACGGACTAGCGTACGAGCAGTACTTC. It codes for CASSPLNGLAYEQYF.

V is TRBV4-1 and J is TRBJ2-2, with 8 nucleotides matching TRBD1. Germline-derived CDR1 and CDR2 are MGHRA and YSYEKL. The junction had 4 bases not matched to a gene; V was cut back by 0 bases and J by 4 bases. The CDR3 is 16 amino acids. The CDR3 spells CASSQDQGAATGELFF. The CDR3 DNA reads TGCGCCAGCAGCCAAGATCAGGGGGCCGCCACCGGGGAGCTGTTTTTT.

CDR3 protein: CASSQGAPTRRAFF. CDR3 bases: TGTGCCAGCAGCCAAGGGGCCCCCACAAGACGAGCTTTCTTT. The chain employs TRBV14 and TRBJ1-1; D ambiguous. The CDR3 contains 14 residues. The V and J ends lost 1 base and 10 bases respectively, with 16 bases between them. Germline CDR1 and CDR2: SGHDN and FVKESK. Variable domain in full (rest from reference TRBV14 and TRBJ1-1): EAGVTQFPSHSVIEKGQTVTLRCDPISGHDNLYWYRRVMGKEIKFLLHFVKESKQDESGMPNNRFLAERTGGTYSTLKVQPAELEDSGVYFCASSQGAPTRRAFFGQGTRLTVV.

The V call is TRBV24-1, the J call TRBJ2-5; D perhaps matches TRBD2 (6 bases). The germline V and J ends were trimmed by 2 bases and 11 bases, with 8 bases remaining between them. Germline V gene data show CDR1 as KGHDR and CDR2 as SFDVKD. The CDR3 covers 11 residues. This CDR3 is CATSDWDSQYF. The CDR3 DNA follows: TGTGCCACCAGTGATTGGGACTCTCAGTACTTC.

V is TRBV6-2 or TRBV6-3 and J is TRBJ1-3; tentative D call: TRBD1 (6 bases). From germline, CDR1 is MNHEY and CDR2 SVGEGT. V lost 4 bases and J lost 4, with 11 bases in between. The CDR3 loop spans 14 amino acids. This CDR3 reads CASSFGTSGNTIYF. CDR3 nucleotides: TGTGCCAGCAGTTTTGGGACAAGCGGAAACACCATATATTTT.

This chain uses TRBV3-1 (or the pseudogene TRBV3-2) with TRBJ2-1; weak D call: TRBD2 (5 bases). V was pared by 1 base and J by 6 bases, with 7 bases between. The CDR3 loop spans 13 amino acids. CDR1 is LGHDT, CDR2 YNNKEL, per germline (reference sequence). The CDR3 sequence: CASSQAGFNEQFF. Here the CDR3 DNA reads TGTGCCAGCAGCCAAGCGGGGTTCAATGAGCAGTTCTTC.

The rearrangement links TRBV14 to TRBJ2-7; 7 positions agree with TRBD1. In germline, CDR1 is SGHDN, CDR2 FVKESK. CDR3 length: 14 residues. V was pared by 4 bases and J by 3 bases, with 6 bases of the junction left unmatched. Written as DNA, the CDR3 is TGTGCCAGCAGCCCGTTGACAGGGCTCTACGAGCAGTACTTC. It is translated as CASSPLTGLYEQYF. Variable domain in full (rest from reference TRBV14 and TRBJ2-7): EAGVTQFPSHSVIEKGQTVTLRCDPISGHDNLYWYRRVMGKEIKFLLHFVKESKQDESGMPNNRFLAERTGGTYSTLKVQPAELEDSGVYFCASSPLTGLYEQYFGPGTRLTVT.

The V and J genes are TRBV24-1 and TRBJ2-2; D remains ambiguous. Germline CDR1 and CDR2: KGHDR and SFDVKD. CDR3 size: 13 residues. Deletions cut 5 bases from V and 8 bases from J, with 11 bases between. CDR3 in amino acids: CATSAPRWGELFF. The CDR3 nucleotides read TGTGCCACCAGTGCCCCGAGGTGGGGGGAGCTGTTTTTT.

The V and J genes are TRBV9 and TRBJ2-2; no clear D. Germline V gene lookup returns CDR1 SGDLS and CDR2 YYNGEE. The CDR3 is made up of 15 amino acids. The germline V and J ends were trimmed by 0 bases and 1 base, with 7 bases remaining between them. CDR3 DNA: TGTGCCAGCAGCGTAGTCAAGCAGAACACCGGGGAGCTGTTTTTT. Encoded protein: CASSVVKQNTGELFF.

The chain carries TRBV2 and TRBJ1-6; D gene ambiguous. Trimming pared 7 bases from V and 8 bases from J, leaving 15 bases between. Germline assignment: CDR1 SNHLY and CDR2 FYNNEI. The CDR3 is made up of 14 amino acids. The CDR3 sequence: CASTGPGSYSPLHF. CDR3 DNA: TGTGCCAGCACCGGACCGGGATCATATTCACCCCTCCACTTT.

This rearrangement joins TRBV9 to TRBJ1-5; D not certain. The CDR3 sequence is 15 residues long. Trimming took 0 bases from V and 0 from J, leaving 7 bases between them. The germline V gene encodes CDR1 SGDLS and CDR2 YYNGEE. The CDR3 bases are TGTGCCAGCAGCGTAGGTGTAAATAGCAATCAGCCCCAGCATTTT. Encoded protein: CASSVGVNSNQPQHF.